Listed below are T cell receptor beta chains from one sample, sequenced in a study of OX40 agonist ivuxolimab in advanced cancers. Repertoires were generated with immunoSEQ multiplex PCR, while TCRdb's copy carries only in-frame clones and drops some. The sample includes just over 60,000 clones, roughly 90% of them seen just once. The sequencing used CD4+ or CD8+ T cells sorted from blood, collected in a trial of the OX40 agonist ivuxolimab. The receptor source for this set is an adult with an advanced solid tumor such as melanoma, head and neck, liver or kidney cancer. Each CDR3 is given with its conserved first and last residue. Each record gives: CDR3 protein, J gene, V gene.

cdr3_aa: CASGLVSGRAVEQFF; j_call: TRBJ2-1; v_call: TRBV12-5
cdr3_aa: CASSPPRSSYEQYF; j_call: TRBJ2-7; v_call: TRBV18
cdr3_aa: CASSLRTVGTGAYNEQFF; j_call: TRBJ2-1; v_call: TRBV7-6
cdr3_aa: CASRSGLGRENGEAFF; j_call: TRBJ1-1; v_call: TRBV27
cdr3_aa: CASSLDFATTDTQYF; j_call: TRBJ2-3; v_call: TRBV7-3
cdr3_aa: CASSELWAGDRGTQYF; j_call: TRBJ2-5; v_call: TRBV6-1
cdr3_aa: CASSVSGTEAFF; j_call: TRBJ1-1; v_call: TRBV6-1
cdr3_aa: CSVEGNGRTGELFF; j_call: TRBJ2-2; v_call: TRBV29-1
cdr3_aa: CASSIGTVSYEQYF; j_call: TRBJ2-7; v_call: TRBV19
cdr3_aa: CASSFPSGDGPYEQYF; j_call: TRBJ2-7; v_call: TRBV7-9
cdr3_aa: CASTLLAGAYNEQFF; j_call: TRBJ2-1; v_call: TRBV6-1
cdr3_aa: CASRPRGSGNTIYF; j_call: TRBJ1-3; v_call: TRBV19
cdr3_aa: CASSEAWTTQETQYF; j_call: TRBJ2-5; v_call: TRBV6-1
cdr3_aa: CASSIFSGGATQETQYF; j_call: TRBJ2-5; v_call: TRBV19
cdr3_aa: CASSVGLAGGLSYNEQFF; j_call: TRBJ2-1; v_call: TRBV9
cdr3_aa: CASRASVRLGYTF; j_call: TRBJ1-2; v_call: TRBV6-1
cdr3_aa: CASSGTRLMDTQYF; j_call: TRBJ2-3; v_call: TRBV2
cdr3_aa: CASRQGYYGYTF; j_call: TRBJ1-2; v_call: TRBV6-5
cdr3_aa: CASSSLDRNTGELFF; j_call: TRBJ2-2; v_call: TRBV18
cdr3_aa: CAWSVLGGAAYEQYF; j_call: TRBJ2-7; v_call: TRBV30
cdr3_aa: CASRQGVEQYF; j_call: TRBJ2-7; v_call: TRBV5-1
cdr3_aa: CASCGAAHNEQFF; j_call: TRBJ2-1; v_call: TRBV6-1
cdr3_aa: CASSPQENTEAFF; j_call: TRBJ1-1; v_call: TRBV18
cdr3_aa: CASSLDRPSTGELFF; j_call: TRBJ2-2; v_call: TRBV5-1